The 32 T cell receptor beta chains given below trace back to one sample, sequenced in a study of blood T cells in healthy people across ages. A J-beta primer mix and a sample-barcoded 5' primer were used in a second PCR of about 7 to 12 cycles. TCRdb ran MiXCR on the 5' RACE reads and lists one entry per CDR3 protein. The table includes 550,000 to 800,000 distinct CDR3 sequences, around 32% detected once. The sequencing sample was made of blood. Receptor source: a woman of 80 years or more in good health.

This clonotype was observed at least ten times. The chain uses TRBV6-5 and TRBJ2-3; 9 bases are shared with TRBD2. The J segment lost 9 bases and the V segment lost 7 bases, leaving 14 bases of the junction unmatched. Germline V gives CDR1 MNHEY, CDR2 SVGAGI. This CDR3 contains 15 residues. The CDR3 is CASNQRLGGGDTQYF. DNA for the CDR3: TGTGCCAGCAACCAACGACTTGGCGGGGGGGACACGCAGTATTTT.

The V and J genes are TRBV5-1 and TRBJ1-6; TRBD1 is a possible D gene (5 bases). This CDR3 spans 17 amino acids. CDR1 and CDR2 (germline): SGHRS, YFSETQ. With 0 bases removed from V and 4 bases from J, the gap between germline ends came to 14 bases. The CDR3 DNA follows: TGCGCCAGCAGCTTGGAGGGGTCCCACTCTTATAATTCACCCCTCCACTTT. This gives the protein CASSLEGSHSYNSPLHF.

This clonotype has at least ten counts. CDR3 amino acids: CASKEVTEAFF. The CDR3 coding sequence is TGTGCCAGCAAGGAGGTCACTGAAGCTTTCTTT. V and J are TRBV2 and TRBJ1-1; D is unresolved. The CDR3 length is 11 residues. Germline loops: CDR1 SNHLY, CDR2 FYNNEI. Deletions cut 7 bases from V and 4 bases from J, with 7 bases between.

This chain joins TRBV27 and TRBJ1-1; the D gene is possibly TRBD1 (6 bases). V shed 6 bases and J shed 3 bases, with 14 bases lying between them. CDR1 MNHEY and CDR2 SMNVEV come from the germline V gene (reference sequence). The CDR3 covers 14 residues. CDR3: CASRVAGAHTEAFF. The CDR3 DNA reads TGTGCCAGCAGAGTCGCAGGGGCCCACACTGAAGCTTTCTTT.

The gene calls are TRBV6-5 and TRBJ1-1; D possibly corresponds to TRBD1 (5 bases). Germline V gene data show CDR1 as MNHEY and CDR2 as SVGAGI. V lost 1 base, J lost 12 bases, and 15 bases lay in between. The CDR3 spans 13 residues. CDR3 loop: CASSYFSGAATFF. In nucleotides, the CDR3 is TGTGCCAGCAGTTACTTTTCTGGGGCAGCTACTTTCTTT.

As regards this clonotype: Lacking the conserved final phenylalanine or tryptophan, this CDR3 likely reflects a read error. As DNA, the CDR3 is TGCAGCGCCGCGCACAATGAGCAGTTCGTC. Protein: CSAAHNEQFV. The chain couples TRBV29-1 to TRBJ2-1; D is uncertain. The germline gives CDR1 SQVTM, CDR2 ANQGSEA. The CDR3 length is 10 residues. V lost 7 bases, J lost 5 bases, and 6 bases lay in between.

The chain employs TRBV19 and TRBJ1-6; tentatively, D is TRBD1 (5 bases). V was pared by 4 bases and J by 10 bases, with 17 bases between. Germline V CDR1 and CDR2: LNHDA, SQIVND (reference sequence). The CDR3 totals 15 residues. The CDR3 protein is CASSTQGLAESPLHF. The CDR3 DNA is TGTGCCAGTAGTACTCAGGGTTTGGCGGAATCACCCCTCCACTTT.

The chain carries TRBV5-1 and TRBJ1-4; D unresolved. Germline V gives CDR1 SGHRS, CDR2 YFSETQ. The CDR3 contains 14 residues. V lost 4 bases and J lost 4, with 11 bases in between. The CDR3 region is CASSRDGYNEKLFF. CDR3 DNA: TGCGCCAGCAGCCGCGACGGGTATAATGAAAAACTGTTTTTT.

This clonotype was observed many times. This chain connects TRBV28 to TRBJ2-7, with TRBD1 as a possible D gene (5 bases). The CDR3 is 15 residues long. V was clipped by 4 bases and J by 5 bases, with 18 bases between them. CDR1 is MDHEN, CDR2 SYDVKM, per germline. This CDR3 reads CASSWGQVGYDEQYF. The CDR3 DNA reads TGTGCCAGCAGTTGGGGCCAGGTTGGTTATGACGAGCAGTACTTC.

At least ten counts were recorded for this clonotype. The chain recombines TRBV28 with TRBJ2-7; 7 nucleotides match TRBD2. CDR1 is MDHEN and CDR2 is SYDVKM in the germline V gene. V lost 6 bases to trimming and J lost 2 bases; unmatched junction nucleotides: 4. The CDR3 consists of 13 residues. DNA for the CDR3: TGTGCCAGCAGAGGAGGGACTACCTACGAGCAGTACTTC. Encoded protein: CASRGGTTYEQYF.

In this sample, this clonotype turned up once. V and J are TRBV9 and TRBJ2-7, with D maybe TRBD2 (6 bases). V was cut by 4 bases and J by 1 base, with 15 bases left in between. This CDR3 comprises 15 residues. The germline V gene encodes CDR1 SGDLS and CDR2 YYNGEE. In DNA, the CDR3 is TGTGCCAGCAGCCCAACGGGGAGCGGGTCCTACGAGCAGTACTTC. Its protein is CASSPTGSGSYEQYF. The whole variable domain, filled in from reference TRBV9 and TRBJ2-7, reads DSGVTQTPKHLITATGQRVTLRCSPRSGDLSVYWYQQSLDQGLQFLIQYYNGEERAKGNILERFSAQQFPDLHSELNLSSLELGDSALYFCASSPTGSGSYEQYFGPGTRLTVT.

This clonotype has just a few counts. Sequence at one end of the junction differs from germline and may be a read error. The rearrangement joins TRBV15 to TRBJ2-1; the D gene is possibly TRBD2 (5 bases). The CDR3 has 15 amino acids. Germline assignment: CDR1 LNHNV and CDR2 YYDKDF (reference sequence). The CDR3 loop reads CAASRDGAAYNGQFF. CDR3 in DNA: TGTGCCGCCAGCAGAGATGGAGCGGCCTACAATGGGCAGTTCTTC.

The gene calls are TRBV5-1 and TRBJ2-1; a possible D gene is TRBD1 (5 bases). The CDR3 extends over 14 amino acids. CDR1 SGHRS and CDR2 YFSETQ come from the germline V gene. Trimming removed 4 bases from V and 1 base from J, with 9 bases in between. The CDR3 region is CASSADTSYNEQFF. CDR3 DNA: TGCGCCAGCAGCGCGGACACTTCCTACAATGAGCAGTTCTTC.

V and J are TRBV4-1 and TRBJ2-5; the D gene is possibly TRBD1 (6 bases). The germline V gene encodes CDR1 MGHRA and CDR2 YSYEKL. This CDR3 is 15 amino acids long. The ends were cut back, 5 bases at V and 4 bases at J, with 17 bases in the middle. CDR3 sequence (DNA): TGCGCCAGCAGCGTAGAGGGCAGGGGAGCAGAGACCCAGTACTTC. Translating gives CASSVEGRGAETQYF.

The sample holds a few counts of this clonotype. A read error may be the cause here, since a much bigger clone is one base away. The DNA for the CDR3 is TGTGCCACCAGTAGCGGACGAACCTACAATGAGCAGTACTTC. Encoded protein: CATSSGRTYNEQYF. The chain links TRBV15 to TRBJ2-1, with TRBD2 as a possible D gene (6 bases). The J call may be incorrect, as the DNA end agrees better with TRBJ2-7. This CDR3 spans 14 amino acids. Per the germline V gene, CDR1 is LNHNV and CDR2 is YYDKDF (reference sequence).

The CDR3 loop reads CASSLEYRASEQYF. CDR3 DNA sequence: TGCGCCAGCAGCTTGGAGTACAGGGCGAGCGAGCAGTACTTC. The chain combines TRBV5-1 with TRBJ2-7, with D tentatively TRBD1 (6 bases). This CDR3 comprises 14 residues. Trimming shortened V by 0 bases and J by 6 bases, and 13 bases separated the two germline ends. Per the germline V gene, CDR1 is SGHRS and CDR2 is YFSETQ.

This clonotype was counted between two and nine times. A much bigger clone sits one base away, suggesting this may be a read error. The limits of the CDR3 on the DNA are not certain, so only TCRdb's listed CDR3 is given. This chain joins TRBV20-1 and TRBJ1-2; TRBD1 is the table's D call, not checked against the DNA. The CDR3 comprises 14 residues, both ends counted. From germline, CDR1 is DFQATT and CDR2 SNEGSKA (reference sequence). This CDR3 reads CSARQGSSMYGCTF.

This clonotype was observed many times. The CDR3, as DNA: TGTGCCAGCAGCCTGGGACAGCCCTACGAGCAGTACTTC. It specifies CASSLGQPYEQYF. The chain has TRBV12-3 or TRBV12-4 and TRBJ2-7; 7 bases are a match to TRBD1. The CDR3 has 13 residues. The V segment lost 6 bases and the J segment 2 bases; nucleotides outside the gene matches: 4.

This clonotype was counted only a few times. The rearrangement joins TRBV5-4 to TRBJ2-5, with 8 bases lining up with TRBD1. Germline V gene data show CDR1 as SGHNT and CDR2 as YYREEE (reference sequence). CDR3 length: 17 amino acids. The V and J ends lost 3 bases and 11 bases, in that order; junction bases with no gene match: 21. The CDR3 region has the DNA TGTGCCAGCAGCTCACCCGGAAGGGTGACAGGGGAAAATGAGCAGTACTTC. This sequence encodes CASSSPGRVTGENEQYF.

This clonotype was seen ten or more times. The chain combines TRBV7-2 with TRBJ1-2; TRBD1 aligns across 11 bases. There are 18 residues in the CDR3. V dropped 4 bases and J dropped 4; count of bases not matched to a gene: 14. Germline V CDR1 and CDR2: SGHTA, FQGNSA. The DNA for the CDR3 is TGTGCCAGCAGCTCCCCGGGACAGGGGGAGGAAAGACGCTATGGCTACACCTTC. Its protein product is CASSSPGQGEERRYGYTF. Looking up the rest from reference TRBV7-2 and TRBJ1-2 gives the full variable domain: GAGVSQSPSNKVTEKGKDVELRCDPISGHTALYWYRQSLGQGLEFLIYFQGNSAPDKSGLPSDRFSAERTGGSVSTLTIQRTQQEDSAVYLCASSSPGQGEERRYGYTFGSGTRLTVV.

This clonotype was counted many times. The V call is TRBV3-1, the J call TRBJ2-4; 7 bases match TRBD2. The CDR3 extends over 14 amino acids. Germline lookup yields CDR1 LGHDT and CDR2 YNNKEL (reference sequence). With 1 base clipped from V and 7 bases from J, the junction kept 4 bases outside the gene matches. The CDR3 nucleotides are TGTGCCAGCAGCCAAGGGGGAGGGTTGAACATTCAGTACTTC. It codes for CASSQGGGLNIQYF.

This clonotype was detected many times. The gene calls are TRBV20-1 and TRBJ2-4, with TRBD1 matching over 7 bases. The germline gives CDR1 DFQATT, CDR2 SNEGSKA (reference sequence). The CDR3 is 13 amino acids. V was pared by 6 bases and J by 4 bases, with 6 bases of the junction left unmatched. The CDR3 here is CSAAGTEKNIQYF. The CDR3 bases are TGCAGTGCCGCTGGGACAGAGAAAAACATTCAGTACTTC.

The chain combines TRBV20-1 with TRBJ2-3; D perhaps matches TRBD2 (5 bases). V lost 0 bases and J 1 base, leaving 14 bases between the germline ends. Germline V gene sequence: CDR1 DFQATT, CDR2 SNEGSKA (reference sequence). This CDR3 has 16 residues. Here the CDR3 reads CSARETRRLRTDTQYF. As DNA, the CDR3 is TGCAGTGCTAGAGAGACCCGGAGGCTCCGCACAGATACGCAGTATTTT.

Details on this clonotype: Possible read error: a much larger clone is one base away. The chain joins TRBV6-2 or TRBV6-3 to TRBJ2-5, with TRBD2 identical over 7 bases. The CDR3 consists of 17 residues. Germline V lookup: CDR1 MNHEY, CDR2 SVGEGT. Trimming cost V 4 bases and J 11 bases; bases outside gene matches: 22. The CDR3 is CASSFSPRRGYSYEQYF. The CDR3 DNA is TGTGCCAGCAGTTTTTCCCCCCGGCGGGGGTACTCATATGAGCAGTACTTC.

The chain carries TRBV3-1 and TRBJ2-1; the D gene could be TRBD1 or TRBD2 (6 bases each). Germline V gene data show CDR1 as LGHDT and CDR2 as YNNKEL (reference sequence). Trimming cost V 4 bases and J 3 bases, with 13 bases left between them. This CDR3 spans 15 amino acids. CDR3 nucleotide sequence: TGTGCCAGCAGCCGCCGGGGGCCTCGCTACAATGAGCAGTTCTTC. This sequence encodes CASSRRGPRYNEQFF.

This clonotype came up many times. The CDR3 sequence: CSAAPGDSIYEQFF. CDR3 DNA: TGCAGTGCTGCCCCAGGGGATTCGATCTATGAGCAGTTCTTC. J is TRBJ2-1 and V is TRBV20-1; D is possibly TRBD1 (6 bases). Germline V CDR1 and CDR2: DFQATT, SNEGSKA (reference sequence). This CDR3 has 14 amino acids. V gave up 5 bases and J gave up 8 bases, with 19 bases separating them.

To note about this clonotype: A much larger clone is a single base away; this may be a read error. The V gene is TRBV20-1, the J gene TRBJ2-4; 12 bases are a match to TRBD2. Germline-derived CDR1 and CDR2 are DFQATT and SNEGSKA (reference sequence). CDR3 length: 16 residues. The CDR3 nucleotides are TGCAGTACTAGAGATCCCAGCGGGACTAGCGGGAACATTCAGTACTTC. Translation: CSTRDPSGTSGNIQYF.

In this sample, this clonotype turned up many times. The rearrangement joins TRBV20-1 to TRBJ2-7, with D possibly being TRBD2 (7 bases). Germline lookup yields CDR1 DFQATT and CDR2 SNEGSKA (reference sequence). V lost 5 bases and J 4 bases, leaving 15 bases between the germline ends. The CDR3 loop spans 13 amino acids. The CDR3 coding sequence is TGCAGTGCTTCGAAGGGGGGGGTGTACGAGCAGTACTTC. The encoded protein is CSASKGGVYEQYF.

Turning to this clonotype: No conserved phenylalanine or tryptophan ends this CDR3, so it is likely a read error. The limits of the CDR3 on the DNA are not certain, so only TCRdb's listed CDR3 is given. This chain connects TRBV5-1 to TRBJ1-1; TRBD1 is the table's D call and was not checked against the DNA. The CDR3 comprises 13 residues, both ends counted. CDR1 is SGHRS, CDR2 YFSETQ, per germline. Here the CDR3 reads CASSSKRTGKKSY.

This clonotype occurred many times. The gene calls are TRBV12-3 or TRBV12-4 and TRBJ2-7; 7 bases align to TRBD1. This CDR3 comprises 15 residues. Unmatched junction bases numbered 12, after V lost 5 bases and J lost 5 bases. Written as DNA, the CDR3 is TGTGCCAGCAGTCAAATGACAGGGCTTGCGCACGAGCAGTACTTC. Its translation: CASSQMTGLAHEQYF.

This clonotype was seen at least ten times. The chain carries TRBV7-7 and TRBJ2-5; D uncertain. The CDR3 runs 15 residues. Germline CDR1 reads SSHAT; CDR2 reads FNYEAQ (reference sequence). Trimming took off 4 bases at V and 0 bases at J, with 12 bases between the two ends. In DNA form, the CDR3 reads TGTGCCAGCAGCTCACTCGGCAGTAACCAAGAGACCCAGTACTTC. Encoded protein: CASSSLGSNQETQYF.

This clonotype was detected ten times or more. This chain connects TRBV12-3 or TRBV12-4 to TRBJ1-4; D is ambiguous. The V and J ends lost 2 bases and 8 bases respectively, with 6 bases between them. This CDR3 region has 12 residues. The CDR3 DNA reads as TGTGCCAGCAGTTTAAGGGCGGAAAAACTGTTTTTT. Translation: CASSLRAEKLFF.